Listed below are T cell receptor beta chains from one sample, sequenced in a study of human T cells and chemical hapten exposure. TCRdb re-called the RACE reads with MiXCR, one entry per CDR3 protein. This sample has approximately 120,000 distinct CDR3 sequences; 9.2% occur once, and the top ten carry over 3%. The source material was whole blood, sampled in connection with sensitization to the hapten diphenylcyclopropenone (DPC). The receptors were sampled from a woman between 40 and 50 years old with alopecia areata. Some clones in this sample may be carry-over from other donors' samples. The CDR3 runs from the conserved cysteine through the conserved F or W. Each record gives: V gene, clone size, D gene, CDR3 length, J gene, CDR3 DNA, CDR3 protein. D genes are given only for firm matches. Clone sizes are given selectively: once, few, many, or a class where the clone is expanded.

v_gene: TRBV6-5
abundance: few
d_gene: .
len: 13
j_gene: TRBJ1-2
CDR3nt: TGTGCCAGCAGATTCCAGGGGATCAATGGCTACACCTTC
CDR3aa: CASRFQGINGYTF

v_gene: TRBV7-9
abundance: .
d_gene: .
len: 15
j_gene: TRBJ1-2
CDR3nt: TGTGCCAGCAGCCCCCCAGAACAGGGAGACTATGGCTACACCTTC
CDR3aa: CASSPPEQGDYGYTF

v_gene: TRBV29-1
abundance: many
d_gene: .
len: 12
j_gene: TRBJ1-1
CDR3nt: TGCAGCGTCTCGGACAGGAACACTGAAGCTTTCTTT
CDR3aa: CSVSDRNTEAFF

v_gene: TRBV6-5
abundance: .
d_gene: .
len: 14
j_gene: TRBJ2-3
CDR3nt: TGTGCCAGCAGTTACTCTCTTAACCCAGATACGCAGTATTTT
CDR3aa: CASSYSLNPDTQYF

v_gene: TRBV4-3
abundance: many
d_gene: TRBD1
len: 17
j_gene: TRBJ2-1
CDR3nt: TGCGCCAGCAGCCAAGATAAGGGGGCGGTCTCCTACAATGAGCAGTTCTTC
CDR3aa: CASSQDKGAVSYNEQFF

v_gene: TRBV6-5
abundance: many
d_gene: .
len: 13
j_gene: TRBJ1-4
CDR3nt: TGTGCCAGCAGTTACTCGACAGGCGGAAAACTGTTTTTT
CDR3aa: CASSYSTGGKLFF

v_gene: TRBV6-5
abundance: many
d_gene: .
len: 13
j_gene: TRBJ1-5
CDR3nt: TGTGCCAGCAGTAGAGGTAGCAATCAGCCCCAGCATTTT
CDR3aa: CASSRGSNQPQHF

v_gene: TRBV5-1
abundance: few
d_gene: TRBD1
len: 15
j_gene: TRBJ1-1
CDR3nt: TGCGCCAGCAGCCCCGTGGACAGGGGAAAAACTGAAGCTTTCTTT
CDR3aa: CASSPVDRGKTEAFF

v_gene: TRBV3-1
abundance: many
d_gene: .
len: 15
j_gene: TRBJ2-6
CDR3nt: TGTGCCAGCAGCCAAGATAGGGCTGGGGCCAACGTCCTGACTTTC
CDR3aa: CASSQDRAGANVLTF

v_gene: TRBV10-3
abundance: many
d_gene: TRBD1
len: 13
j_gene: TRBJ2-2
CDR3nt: TGTGCCAGCAAGACAGGGGTGGCCGGGGAGCTGTTTTTT
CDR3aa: CASKTGVAGELFF

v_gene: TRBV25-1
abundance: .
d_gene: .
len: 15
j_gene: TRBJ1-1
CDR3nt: TGTGCCAGCAGTGAGGCGGGACAAGTAAACACTGAAGCTTTCTTT
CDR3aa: CASSEAGQVNTEAFF

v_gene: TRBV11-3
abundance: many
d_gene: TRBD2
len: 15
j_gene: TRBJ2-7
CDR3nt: TGTGCCAGCAGCCCGACTAGCGGGGCGTCCTACGAGCAGTACTTC
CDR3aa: CASSPTSGASYEQYF

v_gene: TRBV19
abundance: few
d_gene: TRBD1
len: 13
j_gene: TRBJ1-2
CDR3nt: TGTGCCAGTAGTATAGCCACAGGGGGTGGCTACACCTTC
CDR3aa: CASSIATGGGYTF

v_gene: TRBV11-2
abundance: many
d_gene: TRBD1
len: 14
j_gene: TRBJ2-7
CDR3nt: TGTGCCAGCAGCTCCGGGACAGGGGTTAACGAGCAGTACTTC
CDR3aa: CASSSGTGVNEQYF

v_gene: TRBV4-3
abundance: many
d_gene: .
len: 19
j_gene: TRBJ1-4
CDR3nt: TGCGCCAGCAGCCAAGCCCCCCAAGGGGGTAATCGGGCTAATGAAAAACTGTTTTTT
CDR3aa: CASSQAPQGGNRANEKLFF

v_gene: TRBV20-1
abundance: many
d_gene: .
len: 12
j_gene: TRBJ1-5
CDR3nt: TGCAGTCCCAGTAACAGGAATCAGCCCCAGCATTTT
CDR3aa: CSPSNRNQPQHF

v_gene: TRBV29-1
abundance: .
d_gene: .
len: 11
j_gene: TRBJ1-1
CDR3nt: TGCAGCGTTAGGGGGAACACTGAAGCTTTCTTT
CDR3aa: CSVRGNTEAFF

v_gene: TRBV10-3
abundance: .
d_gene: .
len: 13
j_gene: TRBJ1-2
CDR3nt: TGTGCCATCAGTGAGTCGCATGGTTTTGGCTACACCTTC
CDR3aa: CAISESHGFGYTF

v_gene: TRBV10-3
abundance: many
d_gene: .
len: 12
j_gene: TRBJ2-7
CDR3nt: TGTGCCATCAGTCCTGTTTCCTACGAGCAGTACTTC
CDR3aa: CAISPVSYEQYF

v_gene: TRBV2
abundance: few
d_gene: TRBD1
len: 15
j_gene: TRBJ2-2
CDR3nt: TGTGCCAGCAAGAAAGACAGGGCGGCCCTCGGGGAGCTGTTTTTT
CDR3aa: CASKKDRAALGELFF

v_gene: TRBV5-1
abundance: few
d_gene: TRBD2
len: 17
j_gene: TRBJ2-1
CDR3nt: TGCGCCAGCAGCTTCCCCTTACTAGCGGGGGGGCTTGGTGAGCAGTTCTTC
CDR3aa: CASSFPLLAGGLGEQFF

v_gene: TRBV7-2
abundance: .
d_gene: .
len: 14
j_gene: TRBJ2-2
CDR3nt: TGTGCCAGCAGCCAGATCAGGGAGGCCGGGGAGCTGTTTTTT
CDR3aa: CASSQIREAGELFF

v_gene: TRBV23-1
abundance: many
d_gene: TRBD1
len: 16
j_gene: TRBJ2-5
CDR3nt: TGCGCCAGCAGTCCCGTCCGGGACAGACAACAAGAGACCCAGTACTTC
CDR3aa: CASSPVRDRQQETQYF

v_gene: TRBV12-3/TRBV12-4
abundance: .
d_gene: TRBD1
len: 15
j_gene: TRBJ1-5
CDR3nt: TGTGCCAGCAGTTTAGGGGGACAGTTGAATCAGCCCCAGCATTTT
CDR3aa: CASSLGGQLNQPQHF

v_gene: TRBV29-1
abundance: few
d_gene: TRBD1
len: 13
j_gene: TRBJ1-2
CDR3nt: TGCAGCGCCTGGACAGGGGAGGGATATGGCTACACCTTC
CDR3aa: CSAWTGEGYGYTF

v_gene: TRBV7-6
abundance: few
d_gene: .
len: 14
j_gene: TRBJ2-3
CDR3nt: TGTGCCAGCAGCTTGCGTGCGGACACAGATACGCAGTATTTT
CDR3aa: CASSLRADTDTQYF

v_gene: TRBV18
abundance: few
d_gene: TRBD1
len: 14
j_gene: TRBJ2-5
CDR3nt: TGTGCCAGCTCACTTACGACAGGGCAAGAGACCCAGTACTTC
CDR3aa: CASSLTTGQETQYF

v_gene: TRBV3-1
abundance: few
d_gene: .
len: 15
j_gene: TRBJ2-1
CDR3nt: TGTGCCAGCAGCCAAGATTGGGGGGCACGCACGCCGCAGTTCTTC
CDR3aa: CASSQDWGARTPQFF

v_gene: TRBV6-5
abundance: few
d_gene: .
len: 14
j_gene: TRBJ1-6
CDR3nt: TGTGCCAGCATGAGAAACGGGAAAAATTCACCCCTCCACTTT
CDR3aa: CASMRNGKNSPLHF

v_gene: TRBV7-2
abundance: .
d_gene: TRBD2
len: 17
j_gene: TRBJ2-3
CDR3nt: TGTGCCAGCAGCTCACCCCGACTAGCTAGAGGAGCAGATACGCAGTATTTT
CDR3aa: CASSSPRLARGADTQYF

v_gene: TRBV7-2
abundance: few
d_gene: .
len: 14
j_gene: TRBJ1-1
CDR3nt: TGTGCCAGCAGCTTAGATGCGGCGAACACTGAAGCTTTCTTT
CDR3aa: CASSLDAANTEAFF

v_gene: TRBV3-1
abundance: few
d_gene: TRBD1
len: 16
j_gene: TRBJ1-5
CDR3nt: TGTGCCAGCAGCCAGCGGACAGGGCCCAGGGAGCAGCCCCAGCATTTT
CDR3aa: CASSQRTGPREQPQHF

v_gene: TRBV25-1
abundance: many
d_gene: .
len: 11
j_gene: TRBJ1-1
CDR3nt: TGTGCCAGCAATGTTGGCACTGAAGCTTTCTTT
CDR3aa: CASNVGTEAFF

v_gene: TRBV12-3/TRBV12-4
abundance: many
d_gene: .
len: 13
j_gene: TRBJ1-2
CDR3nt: TGTGCCAGCAGTTGGGGTGGGGACTATGGCTACACCTTC
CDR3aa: CASSWGGDYGYTF

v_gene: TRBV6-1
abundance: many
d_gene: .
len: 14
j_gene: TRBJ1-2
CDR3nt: TGTGCCATCACAGAAGGGCTCGCCTGGGGTGGCTACACCTTC
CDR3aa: CAITEGLAWGGYTF

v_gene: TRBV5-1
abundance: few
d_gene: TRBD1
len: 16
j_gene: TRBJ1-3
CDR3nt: TGCGCCAGCAGCTTGGCGGCAGGGGGCTCTGGAAACACCATATATTTT
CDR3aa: CASSLAAGGSGNTIYF

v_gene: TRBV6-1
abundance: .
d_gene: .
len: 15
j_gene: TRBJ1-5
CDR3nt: TGTGCCAGCAGTGAACCCCGCAATAGCAATCAGCCCCAGCATTTT
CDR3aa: CASSEPRNSNQPQHF

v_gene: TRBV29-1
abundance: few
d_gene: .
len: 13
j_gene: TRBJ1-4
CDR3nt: TGCAGCGTACTCACGGGATTTAATGAAAAACTGTTTTTT
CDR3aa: CSVLTGFNEKLFF

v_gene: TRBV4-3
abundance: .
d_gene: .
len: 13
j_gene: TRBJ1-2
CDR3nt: TGCGCCAGCAGCCAAGATAGTCAGTATGGCTACACCTTC
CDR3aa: CASSQDSQYGYTF

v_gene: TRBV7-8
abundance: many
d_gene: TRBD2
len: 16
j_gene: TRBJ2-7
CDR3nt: TGTGCCAGCAGCTTCCTAGCGGGGGGCCGTCCCTACGAGCAGTACTTC
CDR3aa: CASSFLAGGRPYEQYF

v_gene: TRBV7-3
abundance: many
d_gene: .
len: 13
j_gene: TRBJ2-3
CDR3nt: TGTGCCAGCAGCTTAAAGCTCCCAGATACGCAGTATTTT
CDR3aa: CASSLKLPDTQYF

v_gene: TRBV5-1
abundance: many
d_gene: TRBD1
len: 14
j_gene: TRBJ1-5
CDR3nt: TGCGCCAGCAGCCCGGGACAGGGTAATGAGCCCCAGCATTTT
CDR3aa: CASSPGQGNEPQHF

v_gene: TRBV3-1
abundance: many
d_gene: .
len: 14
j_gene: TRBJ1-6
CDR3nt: TGTGCCAGCAGCCAAGAGGGGCATAATTCACCCCTCCACTTT
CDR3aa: CASSQEGHNSPLHF

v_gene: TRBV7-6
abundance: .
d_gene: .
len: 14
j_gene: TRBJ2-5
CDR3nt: TGTGCCAGCAGCTTAGACCCGGGCGGTGAGACCCAGTACTTC
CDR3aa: CASSLDPGGETQYF

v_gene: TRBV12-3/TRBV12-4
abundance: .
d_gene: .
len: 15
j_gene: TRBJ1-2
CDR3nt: TGTGCCAGCACCCTCCCTTCCAGGTCGAGGAATGGCTACACCTTC
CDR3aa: CASTLPSRSRNGYTF